Sequencing of this TCR beta chain was carried out in a study of blood T cells in healthy people across ages. Germline loops: CDR1 SGHRS, CDR2 YFSETQ. The CDR3 sequence is 14 residues long. With V trimmed by 0 bases and J by 5 bases, 3 bases remained unmatched. The second PCR ran roughly 6 to 11 cycles with a sample-barcoded 5' primer and J-beta primers. TCRdb reprocessed the 5' RACE reads with MiXCR, giving one entry per CDR3 protein. The sample holds some 760,000 distinct CDR3 sequences, around 25% seen once. These same data were also listed under a study on T cells of mothers and their children. In that study: Inherited differences only slightly affect thymic shaping of TCR recombination output.

This receptor was identified in a boy between 10 and 17 years old in good health. Sequencing was carried out using blood. V usage is TRBV5-1 and J usage is TRBJ2-5; the match to TRBD1 covers 8 bases. In DNA, the CDR3 is TGCGCCAGCAGCTTGGAGGGACAGGCGGAGACCCAGTACTTC. Translating it yields CASSLEGQAETQYF.